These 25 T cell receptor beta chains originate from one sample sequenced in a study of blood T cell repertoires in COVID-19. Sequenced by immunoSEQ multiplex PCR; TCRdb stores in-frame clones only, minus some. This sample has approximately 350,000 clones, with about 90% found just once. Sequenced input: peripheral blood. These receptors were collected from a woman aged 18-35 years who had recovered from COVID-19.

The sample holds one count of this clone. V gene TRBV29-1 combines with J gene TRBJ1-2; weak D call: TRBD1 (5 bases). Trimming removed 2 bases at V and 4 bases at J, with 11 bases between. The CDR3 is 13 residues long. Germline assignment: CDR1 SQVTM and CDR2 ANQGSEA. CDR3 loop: CSVESPGLYGYTF. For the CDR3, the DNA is TGCAGCGTTGAAAGTCCAGGGCTCTATGGCTACACCTTC.

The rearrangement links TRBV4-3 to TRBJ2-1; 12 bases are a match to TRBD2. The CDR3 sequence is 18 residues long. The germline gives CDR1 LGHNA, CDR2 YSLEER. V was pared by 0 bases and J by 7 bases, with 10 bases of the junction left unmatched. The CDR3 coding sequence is TGCGCCAGCAGCCAAGATTCTAGCGGGAGGGCCCTTCGGAATGAGCAGTTCTTC. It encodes CASSQDSSGRALRNEQFF.

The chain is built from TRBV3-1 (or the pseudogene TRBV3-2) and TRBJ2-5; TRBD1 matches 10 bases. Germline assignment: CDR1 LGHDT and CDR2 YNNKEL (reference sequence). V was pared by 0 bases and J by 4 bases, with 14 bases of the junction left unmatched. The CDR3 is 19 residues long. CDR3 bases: TGTGCCAGCAGCCAAGATTGGCTTCGGACAGGGGGTATGCGAGAGACCCAGTACTTC. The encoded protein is CASSQDWLRTGGMRETQYF.

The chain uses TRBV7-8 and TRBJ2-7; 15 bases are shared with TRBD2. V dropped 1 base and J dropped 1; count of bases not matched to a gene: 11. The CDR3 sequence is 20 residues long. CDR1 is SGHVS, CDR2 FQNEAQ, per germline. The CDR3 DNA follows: TGTGCCAGCAGCTTAGGCGTTAGGACTAGCGGGAGGGTGGGTTCCTACGAGCAGTACGTC. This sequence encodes CASSLGVRTSGRVGSYEQYV.

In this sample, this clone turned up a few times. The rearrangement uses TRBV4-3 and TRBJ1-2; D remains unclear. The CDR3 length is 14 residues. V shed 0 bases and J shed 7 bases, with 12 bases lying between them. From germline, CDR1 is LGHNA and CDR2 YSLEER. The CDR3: CASSQDDGVFGYTF. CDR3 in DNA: TGCGCCAGCAGCCAAGATGACGGGGTTTTTGGCTACACCTTC.

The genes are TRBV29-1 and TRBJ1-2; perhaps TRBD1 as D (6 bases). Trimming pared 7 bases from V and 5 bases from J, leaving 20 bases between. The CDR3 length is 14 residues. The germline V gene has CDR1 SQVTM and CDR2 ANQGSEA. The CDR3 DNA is TGCAGCGCCCGAAAAACGGACAGCGATTATGGCTACACCTTC. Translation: CSARKTDSDYGYTF.

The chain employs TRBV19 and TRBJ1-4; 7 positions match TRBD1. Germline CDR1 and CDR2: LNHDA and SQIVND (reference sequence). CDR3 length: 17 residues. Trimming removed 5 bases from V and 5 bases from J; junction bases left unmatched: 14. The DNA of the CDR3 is TGTGCCAGTAGTTCACTAAACCGGGACAGTATAAATGAAAAACTGTTTTTT. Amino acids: CASSSLNRDSINEKLFF.

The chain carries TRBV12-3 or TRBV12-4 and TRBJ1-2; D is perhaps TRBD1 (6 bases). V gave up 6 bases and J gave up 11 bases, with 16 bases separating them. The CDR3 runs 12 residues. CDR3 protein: CASSNSGGAYTF. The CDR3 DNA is TGTGCCAGCAGCAACAGTGGGGGCGCGTACACCTTC.

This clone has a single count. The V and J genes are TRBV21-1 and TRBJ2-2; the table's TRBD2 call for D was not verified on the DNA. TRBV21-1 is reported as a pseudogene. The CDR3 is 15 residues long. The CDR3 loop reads CASSFRPTGTGELFF. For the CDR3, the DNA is TGTGCCAGCAGCTTCCGCCCCACCGGCACCGGGGAGCTGTTTTTT.

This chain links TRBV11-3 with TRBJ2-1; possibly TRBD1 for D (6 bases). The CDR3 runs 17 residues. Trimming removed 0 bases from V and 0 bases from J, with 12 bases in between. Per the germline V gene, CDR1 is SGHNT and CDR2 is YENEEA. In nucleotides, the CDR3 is TGTGCCAGCAGCTTAGAGCAGGGGATAAGCTCCTACAATGAGCAGTTCTTC. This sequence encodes CASSLEQGISSYNEQFF.

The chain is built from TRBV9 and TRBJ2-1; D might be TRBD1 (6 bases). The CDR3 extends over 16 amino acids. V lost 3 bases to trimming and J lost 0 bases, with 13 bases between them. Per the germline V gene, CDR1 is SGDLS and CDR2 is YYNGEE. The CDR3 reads CASSGNRENSYNEQFF. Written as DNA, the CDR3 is TGTGCCAGCAGCGGCAACAGGGAGAACTCCTACAATGAGCAGTTCTTC.

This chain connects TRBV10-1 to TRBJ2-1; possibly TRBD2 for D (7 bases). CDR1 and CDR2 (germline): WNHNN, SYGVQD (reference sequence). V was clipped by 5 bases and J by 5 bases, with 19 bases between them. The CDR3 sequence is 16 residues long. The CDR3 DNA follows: TGCGCCAGCAGTCGGGGGGCTAGCAGGACCGACAATGAGCAGTTCTTC. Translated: CASSRGASRTDNEQFF.

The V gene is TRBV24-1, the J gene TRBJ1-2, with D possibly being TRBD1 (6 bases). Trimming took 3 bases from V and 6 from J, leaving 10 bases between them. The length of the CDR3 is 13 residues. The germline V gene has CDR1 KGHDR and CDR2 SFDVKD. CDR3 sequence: CATSDVTGNGYTF. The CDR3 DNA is TGTGCCACCAGTGATGTTACAGGGAATGGCTACACCTTC.

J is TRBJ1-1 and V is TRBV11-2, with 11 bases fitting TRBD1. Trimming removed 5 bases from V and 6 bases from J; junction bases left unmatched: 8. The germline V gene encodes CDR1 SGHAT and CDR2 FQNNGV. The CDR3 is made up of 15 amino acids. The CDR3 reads CASSIRTGGFAEAFF. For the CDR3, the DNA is TGTGCCAGCAGCATTAGGACAGGGGGCTTCGCTGAAGCTTTCTTT.

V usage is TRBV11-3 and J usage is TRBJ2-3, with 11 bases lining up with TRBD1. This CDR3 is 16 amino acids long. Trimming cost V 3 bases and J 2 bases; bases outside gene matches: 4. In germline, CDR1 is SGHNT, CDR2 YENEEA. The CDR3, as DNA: TGTGCCAGCAGCTTGGGGGACAGGGGGTACACAGATACGCAGTATTTT. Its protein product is CASSLGDRGYTDTQYF. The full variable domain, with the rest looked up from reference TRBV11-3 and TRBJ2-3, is EAGVVQSPRYKIIEKKQPVAFWCNPISGHNTLYWYLQNLGQGPELLIRYENEEAVDDSQLPKDRFSAERLKGVDSTLKIQPAELGDSAVYLCASSLGDRGYTDTQYFGPGTRLTVL.

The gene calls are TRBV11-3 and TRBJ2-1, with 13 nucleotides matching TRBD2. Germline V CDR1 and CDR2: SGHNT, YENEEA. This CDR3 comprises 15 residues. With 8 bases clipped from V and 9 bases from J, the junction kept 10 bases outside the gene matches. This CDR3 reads CASGHWTSGRVEQFF. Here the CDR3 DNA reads TGTGCCAGCGGCCACTGGACTAGCGGGAGAGTTGAGCAGTTCTTC.

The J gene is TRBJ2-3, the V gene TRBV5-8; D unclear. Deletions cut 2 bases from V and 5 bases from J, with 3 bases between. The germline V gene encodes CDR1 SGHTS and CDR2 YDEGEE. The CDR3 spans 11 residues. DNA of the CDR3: TGTGCCAGCAGCTTCATAGATACGCAGTATTTT. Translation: CASSFIDTQYF.

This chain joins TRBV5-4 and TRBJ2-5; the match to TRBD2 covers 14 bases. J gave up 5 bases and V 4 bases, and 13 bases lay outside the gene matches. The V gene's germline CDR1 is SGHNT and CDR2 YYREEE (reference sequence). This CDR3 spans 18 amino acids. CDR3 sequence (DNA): TGTGCCAGCAGCCACCCCGGACTAGCGGGAGGAACGGAGGAGACCCAGTACTTC. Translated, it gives CASSHPGLAGGTEETQYF.

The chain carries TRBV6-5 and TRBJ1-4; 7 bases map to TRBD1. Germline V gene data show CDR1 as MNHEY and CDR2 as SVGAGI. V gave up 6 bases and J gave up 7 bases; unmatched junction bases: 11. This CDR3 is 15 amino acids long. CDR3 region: CASRRQGSLIEKLFF. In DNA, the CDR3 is TGTGCCAGCAGACGACAGGGCTCGCTTATTGAAAAACTGTTTTTT.

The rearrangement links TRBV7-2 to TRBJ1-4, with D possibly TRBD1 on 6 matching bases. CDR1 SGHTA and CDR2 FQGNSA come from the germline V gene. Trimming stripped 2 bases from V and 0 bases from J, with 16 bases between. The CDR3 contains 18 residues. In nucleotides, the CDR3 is TGTGCCAGCAGCTTATTGACAGGACCTCGTGCAACTAATGAAAAACTGTTTTTT. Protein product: CASSLLTGPRATNEKLFF.

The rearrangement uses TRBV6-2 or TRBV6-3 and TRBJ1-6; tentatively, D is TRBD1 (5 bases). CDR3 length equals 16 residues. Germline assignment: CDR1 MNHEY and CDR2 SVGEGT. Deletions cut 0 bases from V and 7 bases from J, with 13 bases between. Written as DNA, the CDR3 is TGTGCCAGCAGTTACTCGGCAGGGAGGACGAATTCACCCCTCCACTTT. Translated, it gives CASSYSAGRTNSPLHF.

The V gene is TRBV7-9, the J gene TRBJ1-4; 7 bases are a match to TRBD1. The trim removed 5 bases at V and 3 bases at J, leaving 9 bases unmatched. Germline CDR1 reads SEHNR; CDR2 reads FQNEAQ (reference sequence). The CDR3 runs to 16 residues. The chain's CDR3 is CASSGGWTGPNEKLFF. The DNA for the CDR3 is TGTGCCAGCAGCGGGGGGTGGACAGGCCCTAATGAAAAACTGTTTTTT. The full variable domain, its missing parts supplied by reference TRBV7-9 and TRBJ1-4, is DTGVSQNPRHKITKRGQNVTFRCDPISEHNRLYWYRQTLGQGPEFLTYFQNEAQLEKSRLLSDRFSAERPKGSFSTLEIQRTEQGDSAMYLCASSGGWTGPNEKLFFGSGTQLSVL.

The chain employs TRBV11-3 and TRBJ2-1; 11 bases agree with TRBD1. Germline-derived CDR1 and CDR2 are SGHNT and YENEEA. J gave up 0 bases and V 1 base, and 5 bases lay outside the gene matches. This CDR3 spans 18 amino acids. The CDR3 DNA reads TGTGCCAGCAGCTTAGGATCCGGGACAGGGGGCTCCTACAATGAGCAGTTCTTC. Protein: CASSLGSGTGGSYNEQFF.

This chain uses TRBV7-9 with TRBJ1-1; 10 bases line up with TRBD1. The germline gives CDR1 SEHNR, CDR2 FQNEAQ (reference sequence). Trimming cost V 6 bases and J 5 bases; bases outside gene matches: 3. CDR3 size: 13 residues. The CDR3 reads CASRWTGGTEAFF. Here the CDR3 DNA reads TGTGCCAGCAGATGGACAGGGGGGACTGAAGCTTTCTTT.

The CDR3 DNA reads TGTGCCAGCAGCCTTGGACAGGGGGCAGGAAATGAGCAGTTCTTC. Protein product: CASSLGQGAGNEQFF. This chain links TRBV3-1 (or the pseudogene TRBV3-2) with TRBJ2-1, with 11 positions matching TRBD1. The CDR3 covers 15 residues. CDR1 and CDR2 (germline): LGHDT, YNNKEL (reference sequence). V lost 4 bases and J lost 7; bases outside the gene matches: 6.